The TCR beta chain described here comes from a study of post-analysis software for immune sequencing data. Study-wide context: Clinical courses comprised relapsing-remitting, secondary progressive and progressive-relapsing multiple sclerosis. Study results and limitations: When patients were compared with controls, five TRBV segments were more frequent, TRBV5-6, TRBV5-1 and TRBV20-1 among them. Compared with controls, patients showed significantly lower normalized Chao1 diversity.

With 4 bases removed from V and 0 bases from J, the gap between germline ends came to 9 bases. The germline V gene has CDR1 LGHNT and CDR2 FRNRAP. This CDR3 has 14 residues. Concerning this clonotype: The antigen is undetermined.

Incorporated into the TCR beta cDNA libraries were unique molecular identifiers, which served to reduce PCR and sequencing biases. T cells numbering about 0.85 to 10 million yielded cDNA molecules that totaled about 500,000. TCRdb called the PCR reads again in MiXCR, with one record for every CDR3 protein. In the table there are roughly 650,000 distinct CDR3 sequences, more than 50% of which are singletons. The sequencing sample was made of blood. The chain has TRBV12-5 and TRBJ1-1, with D perhaps matching TRBD1 (5 bases). The sequence was collected from a girl aged 2 to 10 with multiple sclerosis. CDR3 nucleotide sequence: TGTGCTAGTGGTTCACAGGTGATGAACACTGAAGCTTTCTTT. Amino acids: CASGSQVMNTEAFF.